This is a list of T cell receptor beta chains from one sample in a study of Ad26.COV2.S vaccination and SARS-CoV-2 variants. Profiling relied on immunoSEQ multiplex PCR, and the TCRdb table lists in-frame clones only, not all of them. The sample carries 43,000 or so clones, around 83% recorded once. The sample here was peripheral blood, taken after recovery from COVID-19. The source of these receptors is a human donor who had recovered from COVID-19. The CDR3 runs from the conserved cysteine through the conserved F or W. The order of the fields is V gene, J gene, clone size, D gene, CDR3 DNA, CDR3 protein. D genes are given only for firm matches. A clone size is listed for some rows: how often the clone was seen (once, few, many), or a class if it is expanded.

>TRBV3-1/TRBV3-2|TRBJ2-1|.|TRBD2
TGTGCCAGCAGCCCGGGACTAGCGGGAGGAGGGCAGTTCTTC
CASSPGLAGGGQFF
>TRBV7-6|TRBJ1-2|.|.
TGTGCCAGCAGCCCCCTAGGGGACGGGAGGTATGGCTACACCTTC
CASSPLGDGRYGYTF
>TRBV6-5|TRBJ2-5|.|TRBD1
TGTGCCAGTCAGGGGGCCCAAGAGACCCAGTACTTC
CASQGAQETQYF
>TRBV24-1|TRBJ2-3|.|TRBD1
TGTGCCACCAGTGACCCCGGGACAGGGGGCGGAGATACGCAGTATTTT
CATSDPGTGGGDTQYF
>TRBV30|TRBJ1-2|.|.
TGTGCCTGGAGTGTCAGTAACTATGGCTACACCTTC
CAWSVSNYGYTF
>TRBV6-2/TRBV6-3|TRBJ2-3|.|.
TGTGCCAGCAGTGGCAACACAGATACGCAGTATTTT
CASSGNTDTQYF
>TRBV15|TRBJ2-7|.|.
TGTGCCACCAGCAGGAGTCTAGCGCCCAGCTCCTACGAGCAGTACTTC
CATSRSLAPSSYEQYF
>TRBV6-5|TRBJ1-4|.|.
TGTGCCAGCACCGAACGGGGCCCTAATGAAAAACTGTTTTTT
CASTERGPNEKLFF
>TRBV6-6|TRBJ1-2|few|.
TGTGCCAGCAGCCCCCCTACAGCTTCCAGTCGTGGCTACACCTTC
CASSPPTASSRGYTF
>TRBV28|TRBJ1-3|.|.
TGTGCCAGCAGCGGGACTCTGACAGTCTCTGGAAACACCATATATTTT
CASSGTLTVSGNTIYF
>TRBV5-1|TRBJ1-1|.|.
TGCGCCAGCAGCAGTCGGACGGCGAACACTGAAGCTTTCTTT
CASSSRTANTEAFF
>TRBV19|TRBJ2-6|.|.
TGTGCCAGTAGCCAGCCTGGGGCCAACGTCCTGACTTTC
CASSQPGANVLTF
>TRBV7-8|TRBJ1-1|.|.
TGTGCCAGCAGACCAGACAGCTTGAACACTGAAGCTTTCTTT
CASRPDSLNTEAFF
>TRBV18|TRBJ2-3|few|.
TGTGCCAGCTCCCGACAGGAGGCAGGAGATACGCAGTATTTT
CASSRQEAGDTQYF
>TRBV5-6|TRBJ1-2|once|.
TGTGCCAGCACTCAGGTCCCCTATGGCTACACCTTC
CASTQVPYGYTF
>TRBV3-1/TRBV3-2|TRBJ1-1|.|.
TGTGCCAGCAGCCATGGGGATAGGATTGAAGCTTTCTTT
CASSHGDRIEAFF
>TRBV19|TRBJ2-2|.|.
TGTGCCAGTAGTCAGGGGCCTTCGAACACCGGGGAGCTGTTTTTT
CASSQGPSNTGELFF